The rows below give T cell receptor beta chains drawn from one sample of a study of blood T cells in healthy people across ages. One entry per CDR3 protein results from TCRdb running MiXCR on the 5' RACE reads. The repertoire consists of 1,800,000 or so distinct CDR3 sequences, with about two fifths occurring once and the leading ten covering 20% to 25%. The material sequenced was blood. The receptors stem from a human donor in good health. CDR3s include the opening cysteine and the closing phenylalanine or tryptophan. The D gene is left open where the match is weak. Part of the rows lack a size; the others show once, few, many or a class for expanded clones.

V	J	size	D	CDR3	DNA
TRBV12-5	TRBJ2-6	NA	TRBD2	CASGLVLAGGANVLTF	TGTGCTAGTGGTTTGGTTCTAGCGGGGGGGGCCAACGTCCTGACTTTC
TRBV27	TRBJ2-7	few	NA	CASSLSGVGAYEQYF	TGTGCCAGCAGCCTCTCGGGGGTAGGAGCCTACGAGCAGTACTTC
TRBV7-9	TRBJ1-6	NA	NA	CASTQTSSPLHF	TGTGCCAGCACTCAGACGAGTTCACCCCTCCACTTT
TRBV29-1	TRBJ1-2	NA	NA	CSVRDGTTNYGYTF	TGCAGCGTCCGAGACGGGACCACTAACTATGGCTACACCTTC
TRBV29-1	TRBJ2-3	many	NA	CSVDGVSKTDTQYF	TGCAGCGTTGACGGCGTCAGTAAAACAGATACGCAGTATTTT
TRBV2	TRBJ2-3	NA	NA	CASSERGAGSWYF	TGTGCCAGCAGTGAGCGAGGGGCCGGGAGCTGGTATTTT
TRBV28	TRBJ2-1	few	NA	CASSAGLRGYNEQFF	TGTGCCAGCAGTGCAGGGTTGAGGGGTTACAATGAGCAGTTCTTC
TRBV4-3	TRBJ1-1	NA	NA	CASSQVTGKTEAFF	TGCGCCAGCAGCCAAGTCACCGGTAAAACTGAAGCTTTCTTT
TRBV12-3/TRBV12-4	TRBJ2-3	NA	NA	CASGIARSSTDTQYF	TGTGCCTCCGGGATAGCCAGGAGTAGCACAGATACGCAGTATTTT
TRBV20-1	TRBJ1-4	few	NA	CSAMISTPNEKLFF	TGCAGTGCTATGATCAGTACTCCTAATGAAAAACTGTTTTTT
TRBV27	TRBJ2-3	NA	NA	CASKNLFGDTQYF	TGTGCCAGCAAGAATCTTTTCGGAGATACGCAGTATTTT
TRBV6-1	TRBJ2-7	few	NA	CASSERDSSYEQYF	TGTGCCAGCAGTGAGAGGGACTCTTCCTACGAGCAGTACTTC
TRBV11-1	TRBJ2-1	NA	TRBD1	CASTRRQGIYNEQFF	TGTGCCAGCACCCGAAGACAGGGGATTTACAATGAGCAGTTCTTC
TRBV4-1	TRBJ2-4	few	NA	CASSQDWRNFQYF	TGCGCCAGCAGCCAAGATTGGCGGAATTTTCAGTACTTC
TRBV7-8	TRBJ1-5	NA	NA	CASTSPGDQPQHF	TGTGCCAGCACGAGCCCTGGGGATCAGCCCCAGCATTTT
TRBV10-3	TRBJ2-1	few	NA	CAISESERRIYNEQFF	TGTGCCATCAGTGAGTCGGAACGTCGAATCTACAATGAGCAGTTCTTC
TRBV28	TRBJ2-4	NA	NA	CASSSWAKNIQYF	TGTGCCAGCAGTTCTTGGGCCAAAAACATTCAGTACTTC
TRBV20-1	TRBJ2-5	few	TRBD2	CSARVSGLPQTPGRETQYF	TGCAGTGCTAGAGTATCGGGACTACCACAAACACCCGGCCGAGAGACCCAGTACTTC
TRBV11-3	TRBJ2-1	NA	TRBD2	CASSLSGGLLFVEQFF	TGTGCCAGCAGCTTGAGCGGGGGACTTTTGTTTGTTGAGCAGTTCTTC
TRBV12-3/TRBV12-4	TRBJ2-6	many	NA	CASSERASGANVLTF	TGTGCCAGCAGCGAACGGGCCTCTGGGGCCAACGTCCTGACTTTC
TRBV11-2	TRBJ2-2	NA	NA	CASSFLGGSGELFF	TGTGCCAGCAGCTTCCTCGGGGGATCCGGGGAGCTGTTTTTT
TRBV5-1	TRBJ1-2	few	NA	CASSPLQGFYGYTF	TGCGCCAGCAGCCCGTTACAGGGATTCTATGGCTACACCTTC